The 20 T cell receptor beta chains reported below all come from one sample, sequenced in a study of cytomegalovirus exposure and HLA in healthy donors. The PCR had 60 Vbeta and 13 Jbeta primers. Produced via immunoSEQ multiplex PCR; TCRdb's table is partial and in-frame only. Its table lists more than 55,000 clones. The sample taken for sequencing was PBMCs. The receptors originated from a middle-aged woman in good health and CMV-seropositive.

The CDR3 bases are TGCGCCAGCAGCTTGGACGGCGGAAGCTCCTACAATGAGCAGTTCTTC. Amino acids: CASSLDGGSSYNEQFF. This rearrangement joins TRBV5-1 to TRBJ2-1; D unclear. Germline CDR1 is SGHRS and CDR2 is YFSETQ. The V end was cut by 0 bases, the J end by 0 bases, with 10 bases between. The CDR3 totals 16 residues.

CDR3 DNA: TGTGCCAGCAGCCAAGATCAAGCGGGCCGTTGGGGTGGCTACACCTTC. Amino acid sequence: CASSQDQAGRWGGYTF. The chain combines TRBV14 with TRBJ1-2; D gene uncertain. The CDR3 covers 16 residues. From germline, CDR1 is SGHDN and CDR2 FVKESK. V gave up 0 bases and J gave up 7 bases, with 18 bases separating them.

The chain couples TRBV4-3 to TRBJ2-2, with TRBD2 identical over 9 bases. Germline V gene lookup returns CDR1 LGHNA and CDR2 YSLEER. V shed 7 bases, J shed 7 bases, and the junction held 10 bases outside the gene matches. The CDR3 loop spans 15 amino acids. CDR3 bases: TGCGCCAGCAAGGCGGGGGGGCGGTTTAACGGGGAGCTGTTTTTT. Translation gives CASKAGGRFNGELFF.

The chain uses TRBV5-1 and TRBJ2-3; D possibly corresponds to TRBD2 (5 bases). The CDR3 loop spans 14 amino acids. V lost 1 base, J lost 1 base, and 7 bases lay in between. From germline, CDR1 is SGHRS and CDR2 YFSETQ. The CDR3 nucleotides read TGCGCCAGCAGCTTGCGAGCGGGCACAGATACGCAGTATTTT. Its protein product is CASSLRAGTDTQYF.

The genes are TRBV27 and TRBJ1-1; D possibly corresponds to TRBD1 (6 bases). V was clipped by 5 bases and J by 4 bases, with 17 bases between them. The CDR3 loop spans 15 amino acids. Germline values: CDR1 MNHEY, CDR2 SMNVEV (reference sequence). Here the CDR3 DNA reads TGTGCCAGCAGTGAGAGGGGGTCGGCGAGCACTGAAGCTTTCTTT. The encoded protein is CASSERGSASTEAFF.

The genes are TRBV4-3 and TRBJ2-5, with unresolved D. Gene TRBJ2-7 matches the end of the DNA better, so the J call may be wrong. This CDR3 has 17 residues. CDR1 is LGHNA, CDR2 YSLEER, per germline. The DNA for the CDR3 is TGCGCCAGCAGCCAAACCCCCTCAGGCATCTCCTACGACGAGCAGTACTTC. Amino acid sequence: CASSQTPSGISYDEQYF.

The V and J genes are TRBV27 and TRBJ2-2, with a tentative D call TRBD1 (5 bases). V dropped 3 bases and J dropped 0 bases, with 17 bases sitting between them. In germline, CDR1 is MNHEY, CDR2 SMNVEV (reference sequence). The CDR3 consists of 18 residues. The CDR3 DNA is TGTGCCAGCAGTTTTTGGACCAGACGACAGACGAACACCGGGGAGCTGTTTTTT. This sequence encodes CASSFWTRRQTNTGELFF.

The chain joins TRBV7-3 to TRBJ2-7, with D possibly matching TRBD1 (5 bases). The CDR3 loop spans 13 amino acids. V gave up 5 bases and J gave up 7 bases, with 15 bases separating them. In germline, CDR1 is SGHTA, CDR2 FQGTGA. CDR3 nucleotide sequence: TGTGCCAGCAGCGTGGGCTTTTCAGGGGAGCAGTACTTC. This codes for CASSVGFSGEQYF.

The chain employs TRBV5-4 and TRBJ1-2, with 9 bases identical to TRBD1. Germline values: CDR1 SGHNT, CDR2 YYREEE (reference sequence). Trimming cost V 5 bases and J 1 base; bases outside gene matches: 15. The CDR3 is made up of 18 amino acids. CDR3 residues: CASSTTGGATWYNYGYTF. The CDR3 nucleotides read TGTGCCAGCAGTACCACAGGGGGCGCTACTTGGTATAACTATGGCTACACCTTC. Variable domain in full (rest from reference TRBV5-4 and TRBJ1-2): ETGVTQSPTHLIKTRGQQVTLRCSSQSGHNTVSWYQQALGQGPQFIFQYYREEENGRGNFPPRFSGLQFPNYSSELNVNALELDDSALYLCASSTTGGATWYNYGYTFGSGTRLTVV.

The gene calls are TRBV5-1 and TRBJ2-3; TRBD2 matches 10 bases. Germline V lookup: CDR1 SGHRS, CDR2 YFSETQ. V was pared by 4 bases and J by 1 base, with 3 bases of the junction left unmatched. The CDR3 totals 15 residues. In nucleotides, the CDR3 is TGCGCCAGCAGCACTAGCGGGGATGGCACAGATACGCAGTATTTT. Its translation: CASSTSGDGTDTQYF.

CDR3: CASSWGLEAYEQYF. The CDR3 bases are TGTGCCAGCAGTTGGGGACTGGAAGCCTACGAGCAGTACTTC. The gene calls are TRBV6-5 and TRBJ2-7, with D perhaps TRBD2 (6 bases). The CDR3 has 14 amino acids. V lost 4 bases to trimming and J lost 2 bases, with 12 bases between them. CDR1 and CDR2 (germline): MNHEY, SVGAGI.

The rearrangement uses TRBV25-1 and TRBJ1-2, with D uncertain. The V end lost 6 bases, the J end lost 8 bases, and 16 bases lay between the germline ends. From germline, CDR1 is MGHDK and CDR2 SYGVNS. The CDR3 contains 13 residues. The CDR3 loop reads CASSRMGPLGYTF. The CDR3 DNA reads as TGTGCCAGCAGCAGAATGGGCCCACTCGGCTACACCTTC.

V and J are TRBV13 and TRBJ2-1; unclear D gene. The CDR3 has 14 residues. Trimming pared 8 bases from V and 5 bases from J, leaving 16 bases between. Germline CDR1 is PRHDT and CDR2 is FYEKMQ (reference sequence). The CDR3 here is CASSRLLGHNEQFF. The CDR3 DNA is TGTGCCAGCTCTAGACTCCTCGGTCACAATGAGCAGTTCTTC.

The chain combines TRBV10-1 with TRBJ2-1; 11 nucleotides agree with TRBD2. CDR1 WNHNN and CDR2 SYGVQD come from the germline V gene (reference sequence). Germline trimming cut 1 base from V and 7 bases from J; bases unmatched to any gene: 9. The CDR3 length is 17 residues. The CDR3 region is CASSELSGPSGRNEQFF. CDR3 bases: TGCGCCAGCAGTGAGTTGTCTGGGCCTAGCGGGAGGAATGAGCAGTTCTTC.

This rearrangement joins TRBV7-8 to TRBJ2-7; 9 bases map to TRBD2. The CDR3 is made up of 15 amino acids. With 4 bases clipped from V and 2 bases from J, the junction kept 6 bases outside the gene matches. The V gene's germline CDR1 is SGHVS and CDR2 FQNEAQ. The CDR3 region has the DNA TGTGCCAGCAGCTCCCTAGCGGGACCCCCCTACGAGCAGTACTTC. Translated: CASSSLAGPPYEQYF.

The V and J genes are TRBV7-9 and TRBJ1-6; 9 positions match TRBD1. V trimming: 10 bases; J trimming: 9 bases; junction bases outside the gene matches: 16. Per the germline V gene, CDR1 is SEHNR and CDR2 is FQNEAQ (reference sequence). This CDR3 is 16 amino acids long. CDR3 sequence reads: CATDRLPGQGRSPLHF. CDR3 coding DNA: TGTGCCACCGACCGCTTACCGGGACAGGGACGTTCACCCCTCCACTTT.

The chain employs TRBV2 and TRBJ1-5; no clear D gene. Trimming removed 8 bases at V and 0 bases at J, with 14 bases between. Germline V gene data show CDR1 as SNHLY and CDR2 as FYNNEI. The CDR3 extends over 15 amino acids. Here the CDR3 DNA reads TGTGCCAGCCGGTATGACACATATAGCAATCAGCCCCAGCATTTT. Protein product: CASRYDTYSNQPQHF.

V and J are TRBV2 and TRBJ2-7; D perhaps matches TRBD2 (6 bases). The CDR3 is made up of 13 amino acids. Trimming shortened V by 2 bases and J by 6 bases, and 11 bases separated the two germline ends. Germline loops: CDR1 SNHLY, CDR2 FYNNEI. In DNA, the CDR3 is TGTGCCAGCAGTGAAATCGGGGGTGCCGAGCAGTACTTC. Its translation: CASSEIGGAEQYF.

The chain employs TRBV15 and TRBJ2-7; TRBD1 matches 8 bases. The CDR3 extends over 14 amino acids. After removal of 5 bases from V and 1 base from J, the junction contained 4 bases not matched to a gene. In germline, CDR1 is LNHNV, CDR2 YYDKDF (reference sequence). The CDR3 region has the DNA TGTGCCACCAGCTCCCGGGACAGGTCCTACGAGCAGTACTTC. This translates into CATSSRDRSYEQYF.

The V call is TRBV11-3, the J call TRBJ2-1, with D perhaps TRBD2 (5 bases). This CDR3 is built from 14 residues. The V gene lost 2 bases and the J gene lost 7 bases, with 12 bases spanning the gap. Per the germline V gene, CDR1 is SGHNT and CDR2 is YENEEA. This chain's CDR3 is CASSLKGSRNEQFF. DNA of the CDR3: TGTGCCAGCAGCTTAAAAGGGAGTAGGAATGAGCAGTTCTTC.